The clone carrying this T cell receptor beta chain showed up just once. The data were taken from a study of blood T cell repertoires in COVID-19. Study-wide background: There were acute and convalescent COVID-19 samples, and they came from the United States, Italy and Spain. Sources were T cells, B-cell-depleted T cells, or PBMCs; the material itself was cDNA or gDNA.

Authors' data handling: Scientists estimated how many nucleated cells there were by amplifying reference gene primers. Clones were sequenced by immunoSEQ multiplex PCR, and TCRdb holds only the in-frame ones, with some missing. V, J and clone size are taken as reported in that table, and D and trimming were inferred from the DNA itself. The repertoire holds over 35,000 clones, with around 81% as singletons. Trimming cost V 4 bases and J 2 bases; bases outside gene matches: 3. The CDR3 contains 13 residues. Per germline, CDR1 SGHNT and CDR2 YYREEE (reference sequence). Sequencing was carried out using peripheral blood. The TCR sequence derives from a man aged 40-50 years with active or convalescent COVID-19. The chain links TRBV5-4 to TRBJ2-7; 7 nucleotides agree with TRBD1. CDR3 sequence reads: CASSITGAYEQYF. The CDR3 region has the DNA TGTGCCAGCAGCATCACAGGGGCCTACGAGCAGTACTTC.